The entry below gives a single T cell receptor beta chain sequence along with its context. These data are taken from a study of early T cells in non-severe SARS-CoV-2 infection. Overall study: Sequencing input comprised bulk RNA from unsorted whole blood; chain pairing was not available.

TCRdb re-called the 5' RACE reads with MiXCR, one entry per CDR3 protein. Here the sample spans 50,000 to 70,000 distinct CDR3 sequences, under 15% being singletons. V dropped 2 bases and J dropped 1 base, with 13 bases sitting between them. Germline CDR1 and CDR2: SGHTA and FQGNSA. The CDR3 is made up of 16 amino acids. The specimen was whole blood. This clonotype was obtained from an adult who was a healthcare worker with PCR-confirmed SARS-CoV-2 infection or an uninfected control (not recorded which). The chain links TRBV7-2 to TRBJ2-3; possibly TRBD2 for D (6 bases). This CDR3 reads CASSLFAGRGTDTQYF. DNA of the CDR3: TGTGCCAGCAGCTTATTTGCGGGGCGCGGCACAGATACGCAGTATTTT.